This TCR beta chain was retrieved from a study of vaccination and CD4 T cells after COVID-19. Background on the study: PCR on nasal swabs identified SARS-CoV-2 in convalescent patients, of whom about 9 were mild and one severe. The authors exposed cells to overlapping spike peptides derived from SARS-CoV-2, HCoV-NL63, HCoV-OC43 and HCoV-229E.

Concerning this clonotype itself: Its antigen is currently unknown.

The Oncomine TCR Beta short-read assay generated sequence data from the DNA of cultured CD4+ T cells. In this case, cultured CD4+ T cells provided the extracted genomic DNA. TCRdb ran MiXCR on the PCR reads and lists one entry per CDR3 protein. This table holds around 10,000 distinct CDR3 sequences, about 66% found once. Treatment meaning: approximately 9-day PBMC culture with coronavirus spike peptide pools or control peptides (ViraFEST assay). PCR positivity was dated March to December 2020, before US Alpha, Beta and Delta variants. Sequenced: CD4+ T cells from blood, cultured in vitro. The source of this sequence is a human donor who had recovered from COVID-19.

The CDR3 here is CASSFGGGRTEAFF. CDR3 DNA: TGTGCCAGCAGCTTCGGGGGAGGGAGAACTGAAGCTTTCTTT. V and J are TRBV7-2 and TRBJ1-1; perhaps TRBD1 as D (5 bases). Trimming shortened V by 3 bases and J by 5 bases, and 13 bases separated the two germline ends. Germline assignment: CDR1 SGHTA and CDR2 FQGNSA. CDR3 length equals 14 residues. Based on the CDR3 plus reference TRBV7-2 and TRBJ1-1, the full variable domain is GAGVSQSPSNKVTEKGKDVELRCDPISGHTALYWYRQSLGQGLEFLIYFQGNSAPDKSGLPSDRFSAERTGGSVSTLTIQRTQQEDSAVYLCASSFGGGRTEAFFGQGTRLTVV.